The 15 T cell receptor beta chains reported below all come from one sample, sequenced in a study of T cell repertoires in cytomegalovirus infection (dated by TCRdb to the late 2010s). Sequenced on an Illumina HiSeq 1500. The public reads were reanalyzed by TCRdb: fastp trimming at Q25, MiXCR alignment, in-frame beta chains only. CDR3 protein sequences are deduplicated, and each keeps its most common genes and DNA. Here the sample has roughly 500,000 distinct CDR3 sequences; approximately 17% occur a single time. The ten top clones hold roughly a quarter of the sample. Sequencing was performed on CD8+ T cells from PBMCs. Receptor source: a human donor in good health (CMV status not recorded). Some clones in this sample may be carry-over from other donors' samples.

This clonotype came up a few times. The chain employs TRBV12-5 and TRBJ2-1; D is perhaps TRBD1 or TRBD2 (5 bases each). The CDR3 has 14 amino acids. CDR1 is LGHNT, CDR2 FRNRAP, per germline. Trimming shortened V by 5 bases and J by 3 bases, and 11 bases separated the two germline ends. The CDR3 reads CASGPRGSYNEQFF. DNA of the CDR3: TGTGCTAGTGGTCCGAGGGGTAGCTACAATGAGCAGTTCTTC.

In this sample, this clonotype turned up many times. The V call is TRBV10-3, the J call TRBJ2-7; D gene ambiguous. The CDR3 is 13 amino acids. Between the trimmed V and J ends, which lost 7 bases and 2 bases, there was a span of 12 bases. Per the germline V gene, CDR1 is ENHRY and CDR2 is SYGVKD. CDR3 coding DNA: TGTGCCATCAAGCCAGCTCTTACCTACGAGCAGTACTTC. The encoded protein is CAIKPALTYEQYF.

The chain recombines TRBV19 with TRBJ2-5; 7 nucleotides match TRBD1. Per germline, CDR1 LNHDA and CDR2 SQIVND (reference sequence). The CDR3 has 15 amino acids. V was pared by 4 bases and J by 1 base, with 6 bases of the junction left unmatched. The CDR3 protein is CASSRQDRAQETQYF. The CDR3 nucleotides are TGTGCCAGTAGTAGGCAAGACAGGGCCCAAGAGACCCAGTACTTC.

This clonotype was counted only a few times. J is TRBJ2-3 and V is TRBV14; 10 nucleotides align to TRBD1. V trimming: 4 bases; J trimming: 2 bases; junction bases outside the gene matches: 6. The CDR3 spans 16 residues. Looked up from germline, CDR1 is SGHDN and CDR2 is FVKESK. CDR3: CASSRRTGGPTDTQYF. DNA for the CDR3: TGTGCCAGCAGCCGTCGGACAGGGGGGCCCACAGATACGCAGTATTTT.

A few counts support this clonotype. The chain couples TRBV2 to TRBJ1-6; D unclear. Germline V gives CDR1 SNHLY, CDR2 FYNNEI. The CDR3 is 14 amino acids. Trimming removed 2 bases at V and 1 base at J, with 3 bases between. The CDR3 is CASSEKSYNSPLHF. The CDR3 DNA reads TGTGCCAGCAGTGAAAAGTCCTATAATTCACCCCTCCACTTT.

In its sample, this clonotype was seen many times. The rearrangement links TRBV28 to TRBJ2-7, with D perhaps TRBD1 (6 bases). There are 13 residues in the CDR3. V was clipped by 1 base and J by 5 bases, with 9 bases between them. Germline V CDR1 and CDR2: MDHEN, SYDVKM. The CDR3 loop reads CASSLYRADEQYF. The CDR3 DNA reads as TGTGCCAGCAGTTTATACAGGGCGGACGAGCAGTACTTC.

Of note for this clonotype: This sequence may be a read error, since a much larger clone differs from it by one base. The gene calls are TRBV7-4 and TRBJ2-2, with D possibly TRBD1 on 6 matching bases. This CDR3 has 15 residues. CDR1 is SGHVT, CDR2 SQSDAQ, per germline. The DNA of the CDR3 is TGTGTCAGCAGCGATGGACAGATAAACACCGGGGAGCTGTTTTTT. Translation: CVSSDGQINTGELFF.

This clonotype was recorded many times. J is TRBJ1-1 and V is TRBV7-9; TRBD1 is a possible D gene (5 bases). This CDR3 has 12 amino acids. Germline CDR1 reads SEHNR; CDR2 reads FQNEAQ (reference sequence). V lost 1 base to trimming and J lost 6 bases, with 6 bases between them. The CDR3 DNA is TGTGCCAGCAGCTTAGAAGGGGCTGAAGCTTTCTTT. Its protein is CASSLEGAEAFF.

This clonotype was recorded many times. The genes are TRBV7-3 and TRBJ2-7; D is uncertain. Deletions cut 2 bases from V and 2 bases from J, with 10 bases between. The CDR3 is made up of 14 amino acids. Germline lookup yields CDR1 SGHTA and CDR2 FQGTGA. CDR3 sequence reads: CASSLSSGAYEQYF. Here the CDR3 DNA reads TGTGCCAGCAGCTTATCCAGTGGAGCCTACGAGCAGTACTTC.

The CDR3: CSASGRISSGNTIYF. The CDR3 DNA reads as TGCAGTGCTTCCGGGAGGATAAGCTCTGGAAACACCATATATTTT. The gene calls are TRBV20-1 and TRBJ1-3, with no clear D. Germline assignment: CDR1 DFQATT and CDR2 SNEGSKA (reference sequence). This CDR3 is 15 amino acids long. The germline V and J ends were trimmed by 5 bases and 0 bases, with 14 bases remaining between them.

The rearrangement links TRBV14 to TRBJ2-1; D gene unclear. V dropped 0 bases and J dropped 8 bases, with 8 bases sitting between them. Looked up from germline, CDR1 is SGHDN and CDR2 is FVKESK. This CDR3 is 13 amino acids long. The CDR3 protein is CASSQDRIDEQFF. DNA of the CDR3: TGTGCCAGCAGCCAAGATAGGATCGATGAGCAGTTCTTC.

Ten or more counts support this clonotype. This chain uses TRBV19 with TRBJ1-2, with a tentative D call TRBD1 (6 bases). Germline V lookup: CDR1 LNHDA, CDR2 SQIVND (reference sequence). The CDR3 is 13 residues long. Trimming left V 7 bases short and J 6 bases short, with 15 bases between. In nucleotides, the CDR3 is TGTGCCAGTACCCTGGGGGGCGCCGATGGCTACACCTTC. Translation gives CASTLGGADGYTF. Looking up the rest from reference TRBV19 and TRBJ1-2 gives the full variable domain: DGGITQSPKYLFRKEGQNVTLSCEQNLNHDAMYWYRQDPGQGLRLIYYSQIVNDFQKGDIAEGYSVSREKKESFPLTVTSAQKNPTAFYLCASTLGGADGYTFGSGTRLTVV.

This clonotype was counted many times. J is TRBJ1-2 and V is TRBV6-1, with a possible D match to TRBD1 (6 bases). With 4 bases removed from V and 4 bases from J, the gap between germline ends came to 19 bases. The CDR3 length is 16 residues. The germline gives CDR1 MNHNS, CDR2 SASEGT. CDR3 in DNA: TGTGCCAGCAGTGGTGAGGGACACGACATTTCCTATGGCTACACCTTC. Its protein product is CASSGEGHDISYGYTF.

This clonotype has a count of ten or more. V usage is TRBV6-6 and J usage is TRBJ2-2; 7 nucleotides line up with TRBD1. CDR3 length equals 13 residues. V was pared by 2 bases and J by 6 bases, with 0 bases of the junction left unmatched. CDR1 is MNHNY and CDR2 is SVGAGI in the germline V gene (reference sequence). The CDR3 reads CASSYRGPGELFF. The DNA for the CDR3 is TGTGCCAGCAGTTACAGGGGGCCCGGGGAGCTGTTTTTT.

The gene calls are TRBV27 and TRBJ2-1; 7 positions match TRBD2. The CDR3 sequence is 17 residues long. V lost 5 bases and J lost 6; bases outside the gene matches: 16. From germline, CDR1 is MNHEY and CDR2 SMNVEV (reference sequence). The chain's CDR3 is CASSPRPLGEGFNEQFF. The CDR3 nucleotides are TGTGCCAGCAGTCCGCGCCCCCTGGGGGAGGGCTTCAATGAGCAGTTCTTC.